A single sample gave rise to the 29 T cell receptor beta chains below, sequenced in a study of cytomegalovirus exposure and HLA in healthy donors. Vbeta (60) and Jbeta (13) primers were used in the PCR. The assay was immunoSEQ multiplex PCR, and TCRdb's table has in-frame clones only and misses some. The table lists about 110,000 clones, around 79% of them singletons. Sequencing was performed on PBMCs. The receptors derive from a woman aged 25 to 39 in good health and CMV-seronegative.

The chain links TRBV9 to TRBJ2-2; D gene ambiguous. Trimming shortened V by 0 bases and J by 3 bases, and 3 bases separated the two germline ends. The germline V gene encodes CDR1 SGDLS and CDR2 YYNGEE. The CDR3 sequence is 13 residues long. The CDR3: CASSVADTGELFF. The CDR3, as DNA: TGTGCCAGCAGCGTAGCGGACACCGGGGAGCTGTTTTTT. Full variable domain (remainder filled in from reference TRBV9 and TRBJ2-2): DSGVTQTPKHLITATGQRVTLRCSPRSGDLSVYWYQQSLDQGLQFLIQYYNGEERAKGNILERFSAQQFPDLHSELNLSSLELGDSALYFCASSVADTGELFFGEGSRLTVL.

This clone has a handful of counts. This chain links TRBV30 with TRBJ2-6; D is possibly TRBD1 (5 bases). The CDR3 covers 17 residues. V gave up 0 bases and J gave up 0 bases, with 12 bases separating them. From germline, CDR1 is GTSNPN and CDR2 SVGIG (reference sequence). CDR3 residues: CAWSVQGASSGANVLTF. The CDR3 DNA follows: TGTGCCTGGAGTGTACAAGGGGCGAGCTCTGGGGCCAACGTCCTGACTTTC.

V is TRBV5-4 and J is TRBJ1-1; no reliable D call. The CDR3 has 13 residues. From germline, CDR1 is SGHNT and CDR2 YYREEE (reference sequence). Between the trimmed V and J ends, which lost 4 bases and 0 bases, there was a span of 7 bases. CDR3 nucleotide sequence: TGTGCCAGCAGCAATTCAATGAACACTGAAGCTTTCTTT. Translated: CASSNSMNTEAFF.

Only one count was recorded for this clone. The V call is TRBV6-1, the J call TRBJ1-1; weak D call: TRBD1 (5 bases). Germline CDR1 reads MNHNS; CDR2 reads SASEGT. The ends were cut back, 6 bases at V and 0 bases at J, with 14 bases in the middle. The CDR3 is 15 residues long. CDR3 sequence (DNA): TGTGCCAGCAGAAAGACAGCCGTCATGAACACTGAAGCTTTCTTT. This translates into CASRKTAVMNTEAFF.

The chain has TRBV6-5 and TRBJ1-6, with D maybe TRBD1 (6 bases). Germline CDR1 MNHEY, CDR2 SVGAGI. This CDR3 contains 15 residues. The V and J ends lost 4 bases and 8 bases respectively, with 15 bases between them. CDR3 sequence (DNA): TGTGCCAGCAGTTTTCGAACAGGGAGTTATTCACCCCTCCACTTT. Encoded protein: CASSFRTGSYSPLHF.

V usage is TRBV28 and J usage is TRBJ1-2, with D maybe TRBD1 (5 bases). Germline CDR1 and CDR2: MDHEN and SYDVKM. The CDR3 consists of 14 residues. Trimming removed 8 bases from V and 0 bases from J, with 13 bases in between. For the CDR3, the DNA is TGTGCCAGCCGACCCCGGGGGACTAACTATGGCTACACCTTC. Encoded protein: CASRPRGTNYGYTF.

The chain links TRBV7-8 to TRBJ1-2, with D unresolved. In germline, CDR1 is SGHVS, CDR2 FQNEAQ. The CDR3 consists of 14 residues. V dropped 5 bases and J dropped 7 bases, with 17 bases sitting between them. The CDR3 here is CASSLHWELSGYTF. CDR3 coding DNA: TGTGCCAGCAGCCTGCACTGGGAGCTGAGTGGCTACACCTTC.

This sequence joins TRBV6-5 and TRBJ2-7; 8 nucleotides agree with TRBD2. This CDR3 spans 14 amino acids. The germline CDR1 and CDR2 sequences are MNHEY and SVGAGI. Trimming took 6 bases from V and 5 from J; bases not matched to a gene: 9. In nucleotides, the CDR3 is TGTGCCAGCAGGGAGCCTCGGGGGGGAAACGAGCAGTACTTC. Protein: CASREPRGGNEQYF.

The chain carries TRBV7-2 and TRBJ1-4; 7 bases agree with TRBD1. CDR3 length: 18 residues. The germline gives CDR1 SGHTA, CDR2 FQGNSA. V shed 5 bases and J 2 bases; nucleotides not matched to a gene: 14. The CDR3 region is CASSPMPRGVRTNEKLFF. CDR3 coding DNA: TGTGCCAGCAGCCCGATGCCCAGGGGGGTACGGACTAATGAAAAACTGTTTTTT.

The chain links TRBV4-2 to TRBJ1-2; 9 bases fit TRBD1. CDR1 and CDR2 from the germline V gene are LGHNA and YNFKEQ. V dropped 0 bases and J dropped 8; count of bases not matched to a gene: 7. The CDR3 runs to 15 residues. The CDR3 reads CASSQEWTGAGGYTF. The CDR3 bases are TGTGCCAGCAGCCAAGAGTGGACAGGGGCGGGGGGCTACACCTTC.

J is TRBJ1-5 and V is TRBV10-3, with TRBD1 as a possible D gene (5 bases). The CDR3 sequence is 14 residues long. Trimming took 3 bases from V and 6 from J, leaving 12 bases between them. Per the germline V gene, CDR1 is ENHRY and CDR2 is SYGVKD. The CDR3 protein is CAISETRGSQPQHF. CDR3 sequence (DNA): TGTGCCATCAGTGAAACCCGGGGGAGTCAGCCCCAGCATTTT.

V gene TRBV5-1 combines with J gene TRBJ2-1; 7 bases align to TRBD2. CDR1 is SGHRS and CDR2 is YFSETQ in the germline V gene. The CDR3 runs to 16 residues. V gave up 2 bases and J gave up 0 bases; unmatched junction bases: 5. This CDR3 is CASSLGRGSSYNEQFF. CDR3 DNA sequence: TGCGCCAGCAGCTTAGGACGCGGGAGCTCCTACAATGAGCAGTTCTTC.

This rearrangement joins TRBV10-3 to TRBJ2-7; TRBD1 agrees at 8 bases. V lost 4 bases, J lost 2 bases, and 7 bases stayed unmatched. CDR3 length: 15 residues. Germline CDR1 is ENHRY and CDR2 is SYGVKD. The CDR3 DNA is TGTGCCATCAGTGCCACCGGACAGGGCGCCTACGAGCAGTACTTC. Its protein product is CAISATGQGAYEQYF.

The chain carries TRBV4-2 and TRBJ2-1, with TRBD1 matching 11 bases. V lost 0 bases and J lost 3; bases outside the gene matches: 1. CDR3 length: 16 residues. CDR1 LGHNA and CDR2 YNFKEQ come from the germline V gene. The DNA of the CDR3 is TGTGCCAGCAGCCAAGAGGGGACAGGGGGCTACAATGAGCAGTTCTTC. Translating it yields CASSQEGTGGYNEQFF.

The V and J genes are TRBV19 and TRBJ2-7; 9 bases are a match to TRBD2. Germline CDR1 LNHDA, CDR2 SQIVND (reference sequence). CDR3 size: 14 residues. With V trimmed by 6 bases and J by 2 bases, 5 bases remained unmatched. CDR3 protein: CASRSIAGAYEQYF. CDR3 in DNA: TGTGCCAGTAGGTCGATAGCGGGGGCCTACGAGCAGTACTTC.

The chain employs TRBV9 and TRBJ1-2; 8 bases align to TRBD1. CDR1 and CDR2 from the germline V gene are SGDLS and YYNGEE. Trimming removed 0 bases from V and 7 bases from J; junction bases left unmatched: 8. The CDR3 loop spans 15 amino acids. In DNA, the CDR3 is TGTGCCAGCAGCGTAGAGGGGGACAGGCGAGGTGGCTACACCTTC. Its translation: CASSVEGDRRGGYTF.

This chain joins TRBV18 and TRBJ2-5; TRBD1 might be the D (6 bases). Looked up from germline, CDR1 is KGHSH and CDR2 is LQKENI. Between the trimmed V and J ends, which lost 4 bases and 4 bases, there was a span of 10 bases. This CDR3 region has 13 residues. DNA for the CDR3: TGTGCCAGCTCACGACAGGCCGGAGAGACCCAGTACTTC. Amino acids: CASSRQAGETQYF.

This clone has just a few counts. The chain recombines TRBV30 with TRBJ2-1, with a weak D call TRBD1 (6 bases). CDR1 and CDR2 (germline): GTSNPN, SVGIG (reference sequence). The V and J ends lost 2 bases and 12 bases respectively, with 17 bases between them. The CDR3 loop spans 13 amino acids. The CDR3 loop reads CAWSNVLGQGQFF. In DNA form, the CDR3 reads TGTGCCTGGAGTAATGTGTTGGGACAAGGGCAGTTCTTC.

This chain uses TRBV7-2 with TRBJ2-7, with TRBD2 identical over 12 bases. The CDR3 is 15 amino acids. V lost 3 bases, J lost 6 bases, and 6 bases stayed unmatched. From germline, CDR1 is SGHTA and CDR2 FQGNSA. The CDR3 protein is CASSFLAGGPGEQYF. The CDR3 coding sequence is TGTGCCAGCAGCTTCCTAGCGGGGGGGCCCGGCGAGCAGTACTTC.

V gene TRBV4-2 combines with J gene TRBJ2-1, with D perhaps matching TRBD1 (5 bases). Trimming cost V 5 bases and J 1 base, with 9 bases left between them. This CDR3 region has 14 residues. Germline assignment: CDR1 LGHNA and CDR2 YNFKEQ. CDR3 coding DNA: TGTGCCAGCAGCGACAGCGATTCCTACAATGAGCAGTTCTTC. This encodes CASSDSDSYNEQFF.

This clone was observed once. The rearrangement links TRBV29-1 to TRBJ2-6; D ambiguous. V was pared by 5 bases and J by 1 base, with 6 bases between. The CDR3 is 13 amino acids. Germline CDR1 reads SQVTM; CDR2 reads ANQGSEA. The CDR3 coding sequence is TGCAGCGTTAGCGCTTCTGGGGCCAACGTCCTGACTTTC. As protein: CSVSASGANVLTF.

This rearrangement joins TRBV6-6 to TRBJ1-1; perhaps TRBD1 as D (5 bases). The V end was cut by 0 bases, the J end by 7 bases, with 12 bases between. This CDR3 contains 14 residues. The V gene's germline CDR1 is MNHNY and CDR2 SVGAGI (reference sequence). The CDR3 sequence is CASSYSEGLNEAFF. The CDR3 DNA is TGTGCCAGCAGTTACTCGGAGGGGCTAAATGAAGCTTTCTTT.

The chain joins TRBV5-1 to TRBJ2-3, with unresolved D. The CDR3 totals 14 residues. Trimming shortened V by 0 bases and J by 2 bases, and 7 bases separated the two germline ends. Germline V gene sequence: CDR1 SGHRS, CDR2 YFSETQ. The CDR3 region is CASSLGGTTDTQYF. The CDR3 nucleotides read TGCGCCAGCAGCTTGGGTGGCACCACAGATACGCAGTATTTT. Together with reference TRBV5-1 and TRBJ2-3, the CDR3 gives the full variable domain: KAGVTQTPRYLIKTRGQQVTLSCSPISGHRSVSWYQQTPGQGLQFLFEYFSETQRNKGNFPGRFSGRQFSNSRSEMNVSTLELGDSALYLCASSLGGTTDTQYFGPGTRLTVL.

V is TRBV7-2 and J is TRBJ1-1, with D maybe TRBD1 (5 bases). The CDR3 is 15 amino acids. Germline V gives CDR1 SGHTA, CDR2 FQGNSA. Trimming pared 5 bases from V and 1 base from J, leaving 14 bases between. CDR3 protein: CASSKGLGRNTEAFF. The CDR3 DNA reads TGTGCCAGCAGCAAGGGGCTCGGGAGGAACACTGAAGCTTTCTTT.

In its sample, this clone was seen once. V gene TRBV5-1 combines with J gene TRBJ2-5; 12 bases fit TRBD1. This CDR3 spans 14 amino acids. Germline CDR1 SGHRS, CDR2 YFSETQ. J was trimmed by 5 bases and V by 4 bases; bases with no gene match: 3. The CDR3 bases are TGCGCCAGCAGCCTCGGGACAGGGGGCGAGACCCAGTACTTC. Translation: CASSLGTGGETQYF.

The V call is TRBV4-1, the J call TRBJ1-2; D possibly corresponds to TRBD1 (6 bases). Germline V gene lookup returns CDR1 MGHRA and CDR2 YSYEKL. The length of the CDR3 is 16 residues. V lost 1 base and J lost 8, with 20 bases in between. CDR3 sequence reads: CASSQAPGEGDVGYTF. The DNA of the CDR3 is TGCGCCAGCAGCCAAGCCCCCGGGGAGGGGGACGTCGGCTACACCTTC.

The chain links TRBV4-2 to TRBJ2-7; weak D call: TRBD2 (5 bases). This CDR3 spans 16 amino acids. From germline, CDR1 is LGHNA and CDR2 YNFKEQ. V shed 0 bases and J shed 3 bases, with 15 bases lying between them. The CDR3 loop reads CASSQDSVLARYEQYF. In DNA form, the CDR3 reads TGTGCCAGCAGCCAAGATAGTGTGCTAGCCCGCTACGAGCAGTACTTC.

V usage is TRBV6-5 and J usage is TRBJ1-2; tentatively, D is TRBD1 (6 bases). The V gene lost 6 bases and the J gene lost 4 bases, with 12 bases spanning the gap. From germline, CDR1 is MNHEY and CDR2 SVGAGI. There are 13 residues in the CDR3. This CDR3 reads CASSRGQTYGYTF. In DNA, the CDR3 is TGTGCCAGCAGCCGCGGACAGACCTATGGCTACACCTTC.

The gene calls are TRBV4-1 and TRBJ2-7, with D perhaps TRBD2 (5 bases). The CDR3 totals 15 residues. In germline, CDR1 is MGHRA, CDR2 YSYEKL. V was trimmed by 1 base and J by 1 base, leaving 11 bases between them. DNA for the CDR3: TGCGCCAGCAGCCAAGTGGCGGGCCAGTCCTACGAGCAGTACTTC. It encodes CASSQVAGQSYEQYF.